This is a list of T cell receptor beta chains from one sample in a study of T-cell reconstitution after alpha-beta-depleted transplantation in children. Via MiXCR, TCRdb re-called the PCR reads, giving one row per CDR3 protein. Counted here are about 230,000 distinct CDR3 sequences, around 12% occurring once; the ten biggest clones make up 2% to 3%. This specimen consisted of PBMCs from the stem cell graft donor, obtained from the stem cell graft. These receptors all stem from a human donor who donated a stem cell graft to a child with acute lymphoblastic leukemia. Both conserved end residues are part of each CDR3. The D gene is left open where the match is weak. Rows may omit the clone size; those that give it use once, few, many or a size class.

TRBV4-3	13	TRBJ1-5	many	-	CASSQDREQPQHF	TGCGCCAGCAGCCAAGATCGGGAACAGCCCCAGCATTTT
TRBV29-1	14	TRBJ2-3	many	TRBD1	CSVPGTGGGPAQYF	TGCAGCGTTCCCGGGACAGGGGGCGGCCCGGCGCAGTATTTT
TRBV3-1	15	TRBJ2-7	-	TRBD1	CATSQIGTGAYEQYF	TGTGCCACCTCCCAAATAGGGACAGGTGCCTACGAGCAGTACTTC
TRBV7-2	16	TRBJ2-2	many	-	CASSSRGGGRTGELFF	TGTGCCAGCAGCTCCCGAGGGGGCGGGAGAACCGGGGAGCTGTTTTTT
TRBV7-2	14	TRBJ1-3	-	-	CASSLVNSPGAIYF	TGTGCCAGCAGCTTAGTAAACAGTCCAGGCGCCATATATTTT
TRBV28	13	TRBJ2-1	-	-	CASSFGLAQLQFF	TGTGCCAGCAGTTTTGGCCTCGCCCAGTTGCAGTTCTTC
TRBV27	11	TRBJ2-7	many	-	CASRAGPEQYF	TGTGCCAGCAGGGCTGGGCCCGAGCAGTACTTC
TRBV28	13	TRBJ2-7	many	-	CASSFVFGSEQYF	TGTGCCAGCAGTTTTGTTTTCGGTTCGGAGCAGTACTTC
TRBV10-3	15	TRBJ1-5	many	TRBD1	CAISERTGDNQPQHF	TGTGCCATCAGTGAGCGGACAGGGGACAATCAGCCCCAGCATTTT
TRBV3-1	14	TRBJ1-1	many	-	CASSWSLGHTEAFF	TGTGCCAGCAGCTGGTCCCTAGGGCACACTGAAGCTTTCTTT
TRBV7-9	17	TRBJ2-6	many	-	CASSLGTPSSGANVLTF	TGTGCCAGCAGCTTAGGGACGCCCAGCTCTGGGGCCAACGTCCTGACTTTC
TRBV12-3/TRBV12-4	16	TRBJ1-5	many	TRBD1	CASSSDRGMVNQPQHF	TGTGCCAGCAGTTCAGACAGGGGAATGGTCAATCAGCCCCAGCATTTT
TRBV5-1	13	TRBJ2-5	many	-	CASSFAKSETQYF	TGCGCCAGCAGCTTTGCGAAATCGGAGACCCAGTACTTC
TRBV4-2	14	TRBJ1-1	many	-	CASSQGGGWTEAFF	TGTGCCAGCAGCCAAGGAGGGGGGTGGACTGAAGCTTTCTTT
TRBV7-2	17	TRBJ2-5	many	TRBD2	CASSLSGLAGVGETQYF	TGTGCCAGCAGCTTATCGGGACTAGCGGGAGTGGGGGAGACCCAGTACTTC
TRBV7-9	16	TRBJ2-2	few	-	CASSSAPRENTGELFF	TGTGCCAGCAGCTCGGCCCCACGGGAGAACACCGGGGAGCTGTTTTTT
TRBV5-1	14	TRBJ2-7	-	TRBD2	CASRSAGGSYEQYF	TGCGCCAGCAGAAGTGCGGGGGGCTCCTACGAGCAGTACTTC
TRBV6-1	16	TRBJ2-7	-	TRBD1	CASSPLPTGWGDEQYF	TGTGCCAGCAGCCCCCTCCCGACAGGGTGGGGCGACGAGCAGTACTTC
TRBV7-9	17	TRBJ1-6	many	TRBD1	CASSSPVGQGNNSPLHF	TGTGCCAGCAGCTCCCCCGTCGGACAGGGGAATAATTCACCCCTCCACTTT
TRBV4-2	17	TRBJ2-1	many	-	CASSQERGGVRYNEQFF	TGTGCCAGCAGCCAAGAGAGGGGGGGGGTCCGTTACAATGAGCAGTTCTTC
TRBV6-2/TRBV6-3	15	TRBJ1-5	many	TRBD1	CASSSGTGQNQPQHF	TGTGCCAGCAGTTCTGGGACAGGCCAGAATCAGCCCCAGCATTTT
TRBV27	13	TRBJ1-1	many	-	CASSFGRSTEAFF	TGTGCCAGCAGTTTCGGACGGTCCACTGAAGCTTTCTTT
TRBV7-2	12	TRBJ2-3	many	-	CASSFLADTQYF	TGTGCCAGCAGCTTTTTGGCGGATACGCAGTATTTT
TRBV5-1	15	TRBJ2-5	few	-	CASSLDPGDHETQYF	TGCGCCAGCAGCTTGGATCCGGGAGATCACGAGACCCAGTACTTC
TRBV12-3/TRBV12-4	13	TRBJ1-2	many	-	CASSRDIGYGYTF	TGTGCCAGCAGCCGAGACATCGGCTATGGCTACACCTTC
TRBV5-1	13	TRBJ1-1	many	-	CASRDSPNTEAFF	TGCGCCAGCAGGGACAGTCCTAACACTGAAGCTTTCTTT
TRBV7-2	15	TRBJ2-3	-	TRBD1	CASSRDRGGTDTQYF	TGTGCCAGCAGCCGAGACAGGGGTGGCACAGATACGCAGTATTTT
TRBV5-1	18	TRBJ2-7	many	-	CASSFSIGTLASPYEQYF	TGCGCCAGCAGCTTTTCAATCGGGACTCTTGCGAGCCCCTACGAGCAGTACTTC